This TCR beta chain was identified during a study of T cell responses to AZD1222 COVID-19 vaccine. With V trimmed by 4 bases and J by 3 bases, 5 bases remained unmatched. Germline V gene data show CDR1 as SGHDT and CDR2 as YYEEEE. The CDR3 runs to 15 residues. This clone was counted at least ten times. Here immunoSEQ multiplex PCR was the method, and the copy in TCRdb shows in-frame clones only, minus some. The data show under 150,000 clones, 90% to 95% seen once. The chain links TRBV5-6 to TRBJ2-3, with 10 bases identical to TRBD1. The TCR originated in an adult in good health. Sequenced material: peripheral blood, taken on day 0 of AZD1222 vaccination. CDR3 nucleotides: TGTGCCAGCAGCCGGGACAGGGGAGGGACAGATACGCAGTATTTT. Protein sequence: CASSRDRGGTDTQYF.